This T cell receptor (beta chain) was recovered during a study of T-cell reconstitution after alpha-beta-depleted transplantation in children. General study results and limits: Most T-cell counts and diversity one year after the transplant came from T cells that were newly produced.

The germline V and J ends were trimmed by 1 base and 7 bases, with 12 bases remaining between them. This CDR3 has 14 amino acids. Germline CDR1 SGHRS, CDR2 YFSETQ. Unique molecular identifiers were used in preparing the TCRbeta library. TCRdb reanalysed the PCR reads using MiXCR and keeps one entry per CDR3 protein. The table records approximately 85,000 distinct CDR3 sequences, around an eighth of them present only once. This clonotype was recorded at least ten times. Its specificity is not known. The chain couples TRBV5-1 to TRBJ2-4; D remains ambiguous. This clonotype was sampled from a male patient aged 2 to 10 who had a stem cell transplant for acute lymphoblastic leukemia, so the T cells may come from the graft donor. Sequences were derived from PBMCs, mostly from graft donor cells, sampled 180 days after TCRalphabeta/CD19-depleted stem cell transplant. CDR3 loop: CASSLSAKVNIQYF. CDR3 nucleotide sequence: TGCGCCAGCAGCTTGTCAGCGAAAGTTAACATTCAGTACTTC.